These T cell receptor beta chains were read from a single sample in a study of post-analysis software for immune sequencing data. Each CDR3 protein is one row after TCRdb ran MiXCR on the PCR reads. This table holds some 500,000 distinct CDR3 sequences, around 40% found once. Sequencing was done on a sample of blood. The receptors originated from a girl aged 10 to 17 with multiple sclerosis. Each CDR3 is given with its conserved first and last residue. Fields, in order: CDR3 DNA, CDR3 protein, V gene, D gene, clone size, J gene. The D gene is left open where the match is weak. Clone size is stated in some rows and not others, as once, few, many or a class when expanded.

DNA: TGTGCCAGCAGCGTTCGAGGGGCATCTATGTCCTACAATGAGCAGTTCTTC
CDR3: CASSVRGASMSYNEQFF
V: TRBV9
D: NA
size: NA
J: TRBJ2-1

DNA: TGTGCCACCGGGACAGGAAACAATGAGCAGTTCTTC
CDR3: CATGTGNNEQFF
V: TRBV7-3
D: TRBD1
size: NA
J: TRBJ2-1

DNA: TGTGCCAGCAGCTTGGGGGGGAATGAAGAGACCCAGTACTTC
CDR3: CASSLGGNEETQYF
V: TRBV5-6
D: NA
size: NA
J: TRBJ2-5

DNA: TGCGCCAGCAGCTTGGTCCCTACCGGGACAGGGGGCAATCAGCCCCAGCATTTT
CDR3: CASSLVPTGTGGNQPQHF
V: TRBV5-1
D: TRBD1
size: NA
J: TRBJ1-5

DNA: TGCGCCAGCAGCCAAGAATGGAGGGAGAACACTGAAGCTTTCTTT
CDR3: CASSQEWRENTEAFF
V: TRBV4-3
D: NA
size: NA
J: TRBJ1-1

DNA: TGTGCCAGCAGCGGGCCCGGGGCCTCCTATGGCGACACCTTC
CDR3: CASSGPGASYGDTF
V: TRBV11-2
D: NA
size: NA
J: TRBJ1-2

DNA: TGTGCCATCAGGGAGGACAGGCCTAACTATGGCTACACCTTC
CDR3: CAIREDRPNYGYTF
V: TRBV10-3
D: TRBD1
size: NA
J: TRBJ1-2

DNA: TGTGCCATCAGTGTATACTCAGGCTCTGGGGCCAACGTCCTGACTTTC
CDR3: CAISVYSGSGANVLTF
V: TRBV10-3
D: NA
size: many
J: TRBJ2-6

DNA: TGTGCCAGCAGCCAAAGGGTGGGGGCCGGGAGGATTCAGGATGAGCAGTTCTTC
CDR3: CASSQRVGAGRIQDEQFF
V: TRBV3-1
D: NA
size: NA
J: TRBJ2-1

DNA: TGCGCCAGCAGCTTGGAGGGGGCCCAGCGGGAGAAGTACTTC
CDR3: CASSLEGAQREKYF
V: TRBV5-1
D: NA
size: NA
J: TRBJ2-7

DNA: TGTGCCAGCAGTTCTGGCCCGACAAATAGCTCCTATAATTCACCCCTCCACTTT
CDR3: CASSSGPTNSSYNSPLHF
V: TRBV6-5
D: NA
size: NA
J: TRBJ1-6

DNA: TGTGCCAGCAGTGATTCTCCCGGGACACTATTCGAACTAGCCAAAAACATTCAGTACTTC
CDR3: CASSDSPGTLFELAKNIQYF
V: TRBV12-3/TRBV12-4
D: NA
size: NA
J: TRBJ2-4

DNA: TGTGCCATCAGTGAGTCGGTAAGGACTAAGCCCTACAATGAGCAGTTCTTC
CDR3: CAISESVRTKPYNEQFF
V: TRBV10-3
D: NA
size: NA
J: TRBJ2-1

DNA: TGCGCCAGCAGCCGTGGAATCGGGACAGGGGGATTTTACGAGCAGTACTTC
CDR3: CASSRGIGTGGFYEQYF
V: TRBV4-1
D: TRBD1
size: NA
J: TRBJ2-7

DNA: TGCGCCAGCAGGTACCCGGAGCAAGAGACCCAGTACTTC
CDR3: CASRYPEQETQYF
V: TRBV5-1
D: NA
size: NA
J: TRBJ2-5

DNA: TGCAGTGCTCGGTCGGACGCCTGGTACCAAGAGACCCAGTACTTC
CDR3: CSARSDAWYQETQYF
V: TRBV20-1
D: NA
size: NA
J: TRBJ2-5

DNA: TGTGCCAGCAGTTACCTAGGACTAGCGGCCTACAATGAGCAGTTCTTC
CDR3: CASSYLGLAAYNEQFF
V: TRBV6-5
D: TRBD2
size: NA
J: TRBJ2-1

DNA: TGTGCCAGCAGAGGAGGACAGGGAAGAACCGGGGAGCTGTTTTTT
CDR3: CASRGGQGRTGELFF
V: TRBV7-9
D: TRBD1
size: few
J: TRBJ2-2

DNA: TGTGCCAGCAGGGGGGCTTTCTACGAGCAGTACTTC
CDR3: CASRGAFYEQYF
V: TRBV6-5
D: NA
size: few
J: TRBJ2-7

DNA: TGTGCCAGCAGCTTAGGGGGGCGAGGGGGAAGTGGGACTGAAGCTTTCTTT
CDR3: CASSLGGRGGSGTEAFF
V: TRBV7-2
D: NA
size: NA
J: TRBJ1-1

DNA: TGCAGCGTTGCCCCCCTAGTGGGAGTTTGGAATGAGCAGTTCTTC
CDR3: CSVAPLVGVWNEQFF
V: TRBV29-1
D: NA
size: few
J: TRBJ2-1

DNA: TGCAGTGCTAGAGAAGGGTCCTGGGGCTACACCTTC
CDR3: CSAREGSWGYTF
V: TRBV20-1
D: NA
size: NA
J: TRBJ1-2

DNA: TGCGCCAGCAGTTGTAGAGTGCACCGCAGGGACCCAACTAATGAAAAACTGTTTTTT
CDR3: CASSCRVHRRDPTNEKLFF
V: TRBV4-1
D: NA
size: NA
J: TRBJ1-4

DNA: TGCAGTGCTAGGACAGTACTAGCGGGAGGTACAGATACGCAGTATTTT
CDR3: CSARTVLAGGTDTQYF
V: TRBV20-1
D: TRBD2
size: NA
J: TRBJ2-3

DNA: TGTGCCAGCAGTTTATGGGATGACGGGGAGCTGTTTTTT
CDR3: CASSLWDDGELFF
V: TRBV28
D: NA
size: NA
J: TRBJ2-2

DNA: TGTGCCAGCAGTGTTAATTGGAGCCCCTCCTACGAGCAGTACTTC
CDR3: CASSVNWSPSYEQYF
V: TRBV9
D: NA
size: NA
J: TRBJ2-7

DNA: TGTGCCAGCAGCCAAGAGAGGACTAGCGGGGCTACCTTCACAGATACGCAGTATTTT
CDR3: CASSQERTSGATFTDTQYF
V: TRBV4-2
D: TRBD2
size: NA
J: TRBJ2-3

DNA: TGTGCCAGCAGTTATAAGCCGTTTTCGGACCTAACAAGCTACGAGCAGTACTTC
CDR3: CASSYKPFSDLTSYEQYF
V: TRBV6-5
D: NA
size: few
J: TRBJ2-7

DNA: TGCAGCGTCCTAGACCGGGTTTACACTGAAGCTTTCTTT
CDR3: CSVLDRVYTEAFF
V: TRBV29-1
D: NA
size: NA
J: TRBJ1-1

DNA: TGTGCCAGCAGTTTATTGGGTTGGGCTAATGAAAAACTGTTTTTT
CDR3: CASSLLGWANEKLFF
V: TRBV27
D: NA
size: NA
J: TRBJ1-4

DNA: TGTGCCAGCAGTTGGGCGCGCTTGGGACAGACCTACGAGCAGTACTTC
CDR3: CASSWARLGQTYEQYF
V: TRBV27
D: TRBD1
size: few
J: TRBJ2-7

DNA: TGTGCCACCAGCAGAGGAAACTCTGGGGCCAACGTCCTGACTTTC
CDR3: CATSRGNSGANVLTF
V: TRBV15
D: NA
size: NA
J: TRBJ2-6

DNA: TGTGCCAGCAGCTTGGAGGGGGCTGGCTACACCTTC
CDR3: CASSLEGAGYTF
V: TRBV7-9
D: TRBD1
size: NA
J: TRBJ1-2

DNA: TGCAGTGCTAGAGTAACGGGGACTGAAGCTTTCTTT
CDR3: CSARVTGTEAFF
V: TRBV20-1
D: NA
size: NA
J: TRBJ1-1

DNA: TGTGCCAGCAGCCAAGATAGGACGGGACTAGTCTATCAGCCCCAGCATTTT
CDR3: CASSQDRTGLVYQPQHF
V: TRBV4-2
D: NA
size: NA
J: TRBJ1-5

DNA: TGTGCCAGCAGCCTCCTGGGCCTAGCGGGGGTCAATGAGCAGTTCTTC
CDR3: CASSLLGLAGVNEQFF
V: TRBV7-2
D: TRBD2
size: few
J: TRBJ2-1

DNA: TGTGCCAGCAGCTTACGACCACTAAAACTACAGGGTTTGGGCTACACCTTC
CDR3: CASSLRPLKLQGLGYTF
V: TRBV7-2
D: NA
size: NA
J: TRBJ1-2

DNA: TGTGCCAGCAGCTTAGGTGGACTAGCGGGAGAATACGAGCAGTACTTC
CDR3: CASSLGGLAGEYEQYF
V: TRBV7-6
D: TRBD2
size: NA
J: TRBJ2-7

DNA: TGTGCCAGCAGACGGACAGCCGAAACCCTCACAGATACGCAGTATTTT
CDR3: CASRRTAETLTDTQYF
V: TRBV12-3/TRBV12-4
D: NA
size: NA
J: TRBJ2-3

DNA: TGTGCCAGCAGCGTAGACCTCGGACAGGGTGGTTATGGCTACACCTTC
CDR3: CASSVDLGQGGYGYTF
V: TRBV9
D: TRBD1
size: few
J: TRBJ1-2

DNA: TGTGCCAGCAGTTTAATGAGACACTTAGACTACAATGAGCAGTTCTTC
CDR3: CASSLMRHLDYNEQFF
V: TRBV27
D: NA
size: NA
J: TRBJ2-1

DNA: TGTGCCAGCAGTTTCGGGGGGAACGCAGATACGGAGTATTTT
CDR3: CASSFGGNADTEYF
V: TRBV12-3/TRBV12-4
D: TRBD2
size: NA
J: TRBJ2-3

DNA: TGTGCCAGCAGGTCGATAACTGGGGGAGGCAATGAGCAGTTCTTC
CDR3: CASRSITGGGNEQFF
V: TRBV12-3/TRBV12-4
D: NA
size: few
J: TRBJ2-1